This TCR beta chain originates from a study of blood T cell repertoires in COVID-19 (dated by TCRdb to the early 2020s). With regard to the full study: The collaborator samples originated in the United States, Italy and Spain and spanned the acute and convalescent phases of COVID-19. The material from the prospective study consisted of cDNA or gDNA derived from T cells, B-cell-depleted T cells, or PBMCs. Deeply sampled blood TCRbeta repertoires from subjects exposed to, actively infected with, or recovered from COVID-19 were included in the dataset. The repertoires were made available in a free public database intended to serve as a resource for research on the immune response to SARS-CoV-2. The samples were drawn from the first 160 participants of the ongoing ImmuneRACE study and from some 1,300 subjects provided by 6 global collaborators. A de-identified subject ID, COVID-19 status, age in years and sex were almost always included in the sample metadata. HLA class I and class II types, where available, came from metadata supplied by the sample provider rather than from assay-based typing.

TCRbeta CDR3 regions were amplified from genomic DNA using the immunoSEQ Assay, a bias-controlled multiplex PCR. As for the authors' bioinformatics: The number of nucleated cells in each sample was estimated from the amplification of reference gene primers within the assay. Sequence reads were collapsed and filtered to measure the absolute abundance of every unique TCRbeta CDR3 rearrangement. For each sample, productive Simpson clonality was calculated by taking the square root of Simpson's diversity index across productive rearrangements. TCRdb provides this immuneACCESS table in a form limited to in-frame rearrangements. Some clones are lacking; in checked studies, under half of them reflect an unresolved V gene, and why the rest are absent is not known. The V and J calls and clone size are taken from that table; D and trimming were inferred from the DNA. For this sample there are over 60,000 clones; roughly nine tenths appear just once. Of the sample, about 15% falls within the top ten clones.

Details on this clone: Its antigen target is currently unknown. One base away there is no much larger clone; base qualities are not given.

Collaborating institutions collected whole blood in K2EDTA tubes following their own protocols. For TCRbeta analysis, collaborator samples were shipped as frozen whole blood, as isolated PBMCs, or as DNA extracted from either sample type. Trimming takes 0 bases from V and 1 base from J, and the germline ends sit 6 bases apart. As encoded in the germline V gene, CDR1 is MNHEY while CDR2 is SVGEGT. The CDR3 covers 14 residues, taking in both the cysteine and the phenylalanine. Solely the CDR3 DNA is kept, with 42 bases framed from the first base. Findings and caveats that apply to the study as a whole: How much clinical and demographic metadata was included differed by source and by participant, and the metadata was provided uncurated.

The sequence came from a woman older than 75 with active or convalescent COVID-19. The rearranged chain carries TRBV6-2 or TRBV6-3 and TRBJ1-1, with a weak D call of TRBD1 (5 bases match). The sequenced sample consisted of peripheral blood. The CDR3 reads CASSYSGGNTEAFF. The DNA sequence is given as TGTGCCAGCAGTTACTCGGGGGGGAACACTGAAGCTTTCTTT.